This T cell receptor beta chain was recovered during a study of human T cells and chemical hapten exposure. Looking at the study overall: The study patch tested 0.01% DPC on the upper back and read results at 6 days.

Noted time point: pre-sensitization, week 0. Treatment of the sample: therapeutic diphenylcyclopropenone sensitization with weekly scalp DPC. Broader study findings: Expanded TCRs produced significantly more large CDR3 similarity clusters than controls did.

TCRdb ran MiXCR on the RACE reads and lists one entry per CDR3 protein. The sample lists approximately 320,000 distinct CDR3 sequences, 4.5% to 5.5% occurring once. CDR1 is MDHEN and CDR2 is SYDVKM in the germline V gene. CDR3 length: 11 residues. This clonotype was seen many times. The antigen remains undetermined. At one end, the junction sequence differs from germline, possibly due to a read error. The chain uses TRBV28 and TRBJ2-7; 7 positions agree with TRBD1. The origin of this receptor is a woman between 18 and 30 years old with alopecia areata. Some clones in this sample may be carry-over from other donors' samples. Here the sequenced sample was whole blood, taken in connection with sensitization to the hapten diphenylcyclopropenone (DPC). The CDR3 bases are TGTGCCAGCAGTTGGGTCCCGGGACAGTCCTTC. This sequence encodes CASSWVPGQSF.